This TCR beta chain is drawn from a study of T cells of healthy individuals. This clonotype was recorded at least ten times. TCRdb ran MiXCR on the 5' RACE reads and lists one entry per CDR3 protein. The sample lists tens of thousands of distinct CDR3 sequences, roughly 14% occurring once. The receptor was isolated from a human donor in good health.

CDR3 sequence (DNA): TGCAGCGTTGACACATCTCATGGACAATATAACTATGGCTACACCTTC. It specifies CSVDTSHGQYNYGYTF. The V gene is TRBV29-1, the J gene TRBJ1-2; D is perhaps TRBD1 (5 bases). This CDR3 comprises 16 residues. V gave up 3 bases and J gave up 1 base, with 18 bases separating them. Germline V gene sequence: CDR1 SQVTM, CDR2 ANQGSEA.